This T cell receptor (beta chain) emerged from a study of T cells in Graves' hyperthyroidism and ophthalmopathy. Whole-study findings and limits: Most thyroid clonotypes expanded above 0.001 were also detected in blood.

RNA transcripts served as the template for amplifying TCR beta CDR3 regions. Primed by the HTBI set, a first-round RT-PCR was run on the TCR CDR3. TCRdb re-called the multiplex PCR reads through MiXCR, storing one row per CDR3 protein. The repertoire holds around 350,000 distinct CDR3 sequences, with about a sixth as singletons. Isolation of PBMCs was performed on approximately 10 ml fresh peripheral blood. This clonotype was seen at least ten times. The antigen is unknown. This CDR3 is 15 amino acids long. From germline, CDR1 is MNHNY and CDR2 SVGAGI (reference sequence). The V gene end was trimmed by 2 bases and the J gene end by 8 bases; junction bases not matched to a gene: 11.

The chain joins TRBV6-6 to TRBJ1-1; 7 nucleotides line up with TRBD1. This sequence was found in a woman younger than 30 with Graves' hyperthyroidism that later progressed to Graves' ophthalmopathy. The source material was blood. DNA for the CDR3: TGTGCCAGCAGTTACGGGGGGACAGCTGCTGAAGAAGCTTTCTTT. Amino acids: CASSYGGTAAEEAFF.